One sample yielded the 25 T cell receptor beta chains listed below, sequenced in a study of blood T cell repertoires in COVID-19. Clones were sequenced by immunoSEQ multiplex PCR, and TCRdb holds only the in-frame ones, with some missing. The table includes more than 45,000 clones, 87% detected once. Material for sequencing was peripheral blood. The receptors shown here come from a woman of 80 years or more with COVID-19, enrolled during active disease.

This chain uses TRBV7-9 with TRBJ1-2, with 8 bases fitting TRBD1. V trimming: 5 bases; J trimming: 10 bases; junction bases outside the gene matches: 9. The CDR3 covers 13 residues. Germline V CDR1 and CDR2: SEHNR, FQNEAQ (reference sequence). The CDR3 DNA reads as TGTGCCAGCAGCGCCCGGACAGGGTACTCCTACACCTTC. Translated, it gives CASSARTGYSYTF.

The chain joins TRBV5-4 to TRBJ2-6; 7 nucleotides line up with TRBD1. This CDR3 comprises 16 residues. The ends lost 4 bases at V and 0 bases at J; junction bases unmatched: 4. Germline-derived CDR1 and CDR2 are SGHNT and YYREEE (reference sequence). CDR3 in DNA: TGTGCCAGCAGCCAAGGGACAGTCTCTGGGGCCAACGTCCTGACTTTC. Residues: CASSQGTVSGANVLTF.

The chain is built from TRBV5-1 and TRBJ2-5; 10 bases match TRBD2. V trimming: 7 bases; J trimming: 3 bases; junction bases outside the gene matches: 6. This CDR3 region has 14 residues. CDR1 is SGHRS and CDR2 is YFSETQ in the germline V gene. CDR3 sequence reads: CASGRLAGEETQYF. The CDR3 region has the DNA TGCGCCAGCGGCAGACTAGCGGGTGAAGAGACCCAGTACTTC.

This clone has just one count. The gene calls are TRBV7-8 and TRBJ1-3; 8 positions match TRBD1. Looked up from germline, CDR1 is SGHVS and CDR2 is FQNEAQ. This CDR3 region has 17 residues. Trimming at V came to 0 bases and at J to 1 base, leaving 5 bases not matched to a gene. CDR3 protein: CASSLARDRFSGNTIYF. CDR3 sequence (DNA): TGTGCCAGCAGCTTAGCGAGGGACAGGTTTTCTGGAAACACCATATATTTT.

This sequence joins TRBV5-1 and TRBJ1-6; TRBD1 agrees at 11 bases. The CDR3 has 15 residues. The trim removed 0 bases at V and 9 bases at J, leaving 2 bases unmatched. Germline CDR1 is SGHRS and CDR2 is YFSETQ. The DNA for the CDR3 is TGCGCCAGCAGCTTGGGGGGGACAGGGGGTTCACCCCTCCACTTT. Protein sequence: CASSLGGTGGSPLHF.

The genes are TRBV14 and TRBJ2-3; TRBD2 aligns across 8 bases. Unmatched junction bases numbered 5, after V lost 0 bases and J lost 6 bases. The length of the CDR3 is 15 residues. CDR1 is SGHDN and CDR2 is FVKESK in the germline V gene. CDR3 residues: CASSQDGTSLDTQYF. CDR3 DNA sequence: TGTGCCAGCAGCCAAGATGGGACTAGTCTTGATACGCAGTATTTT. The complete variable domain, with remaining parts taken from reference TRBV14 and TRBJ2-3, reads EAGVTQFPSHSVIEKGQTVTLRCDPISGHDNLYWYRRVMGKEIKFLLHFVKESKQDESGMPNNRFLAERTGGTYSTLKVQPAELEDSGVYFCASSQDGTSLDTQYFGPGTRLTVL.

This clone was found once. This rearrangement joins TRBV7-9 to TRBJ2-7; tentative D call: TRBD1 (6 bases). The germline gives CDR1 SEHNR, CDR2 FQNEAQ (reference sequence). The CDR3 is made up of 16 amino acids. Trimming cost V 5 bases and J 0 bases, with 17 bases left between them. The CDR3 is CASSQTNGQRSYEQYF. For the CDR3, the DNA is TGTGCCAGCAGCCAGACAAATGGACAGCGCTCCTACGAGCAGTACTTC.

The CDR3 loop is CASNLAGASYEQYF. The CDR3 nucleotides read TGTGCCAGCAACCTAGCGGGGGCGTCCTACGAGCAGTACTTC. V gene TRBV6-5 combines with J gene TRBJ2-7; 10 nucleotides line up with TRBD2. The CDR3 totals 14 residues. V shed 7 bases, J shed 1 base, and the junction held 4 bases outside the gene matches. Looked up from germline, CDR1 is MNHEY and CDR2 is SVGAGI.

The CDR3 DNA is TGTGCCAGTAGTCTGGGCAGCGGCTATGGCTACACCTTC. This gives the protein CASSLGSGYGYTF. V is TRBV19 and J is TRBJ1-2; D remains unclear. The germline CDR1 and CDR2 sequences are LNHDA and SQIVND (reference sequence). V was pared by 5 bases and J by 4 bases, with 11 bases between. CDR3 length: 13 amino acids.

The rearrangement joins TRBV7-3 to TRBJ2-3; TRBD1 aligns across 10 bases. The germline gives CDR1 SGHTA, CDR2 FQGTGA. This CDR3 is built from 14 residues. V gave up 5 bases and J gave up 8 bases; unmatched junction bases: 7. CDR3 DNA: TGTGCCAGCAGCGACGGGACAGGGGATCCTACGCAGTATTTT. Translating gives CASSDGTGDPTQYF.

The chain employs TRBV4-1 and TRBJ1-1; perhaps TRBD1 as D (5 bases). The CDR3 totals 18 residues. V was clipped by 5 bases and J by 2 bases, with 24 bases between them. Germline V gene data show CDR1 as MGHRA and CDR2 as YSYEKL. CDR3 loop: CASSTPQDSPLENTEAFF. CDR3 nucleotide sequence: TGCGCCAGCAGCACACCTCAAGACAGCCCGCTTGAAAACACTGAAGCTTTCTTT.

This clone is a singleton in its sample. The chain uses TRBV3-1 (or the pseudogene TRBV3-2) and TRBJ2-1, with TRBD2 identical over 8 bases. Germline V lookup: CDR1 LGHDT, CDR2 YNNKEL (reference sequence). V was pared by 2 bases and J by 7 bases, with 7 bases of the junction left unmatched. This CDR3 region has 15 residues. The CDR3 region is CASSQRGGLLNEQFF. In DNA, the CDR3 is TGTGCCAGCAGCCAACGGGGGGGGCTTTTGAATGAGCAGTTCTTC.

This chain links TRBV19 with TRBJ1-6, with D possibly matching TRBD1 (6 bases). This CDR3 has 14 amino acids. Germline V gives CDR1 LNHDA, CDR2 SQIVND (reference sequence). V was pared by 3 bases and J by 7 bases, with 10 bases between. CDR3: CASSIRTANSPLHF. The DNA for the CDR3 is TGTGCCAGTAGTATTAGGACAGCCAATTCACCCCTCCACTTT. Full variable domain (outside the CDR3, taken from reference TRBV19 and TRBJ1-6): DGGITQSPKYLFRKEGQNVTLSCEQNLNHDAMYWYRQDPGQGLRLIYYSQIVNDFQKGDIAEGYSVSREKKESFPLTVTSAQKNPTAFYLCASSIRTANSPLHFGNGTRLTVT.

This sequence joins TRBV5-4 and TRBJ1-1; D is uncertain. CDR1 and CDR2 from the germline V gene are SGHNT and YYREEE (reference sequence). V lost 2 bases, J lost 0 bases, and 11 bases lay in between. The CDR3 runs 15 residues. The CDR3 is CASSFEGRMNTEAFF. The CDR3, as DNA: TGTGCCAGCAGCTTTGAGGGCAGAATGAACACTGAAGCTTTCTTT. Based on the CDR3 plus reference TRBV5-4 and TRBJ1-1, the full variable domain is ETGVTQSPTHLIKTRGQQVTLRCSSQSGHNTVSWYQQALGQGPQFIFQYYREEENGRGNFPPRFSGLQFPNYSSELNVNALELDDSALYLCASSFEGRMNTEAFFGQGTRLTVV.

This chain joins TRBV4-1 and TRBJ1-6; maybe TRBD1 (5 bases). V was cut by 2 bases and J by 8 bases, with 13 bases left in between. Germline V CDR1 and CDR2: MGHRA, YSYEKL. The CDR3 sequence is 15 residues long. The CDR3 DNA reads TGCGCCAGCAGCCAATCGGGGGGGATGGATTCACCCCTCCACTTT. This translates into CASSQSGGMDSPLHF.

The chain recombines TRBV2 with TRBJ2-5, with 12 bases that match TRBD2. V lost 4 bases, J lost 4 bases, and 4 bases stayed unmatched. The CDR3 is 15 amino acids. CDR1 is SNHLY, CDR2 FYNNEI, per germline. The CDR3 DNA follows: TGTGCCAGCAGTGCGATGACTAGCGGGGGAGAGACCCAGTACTTC. This encodes CASSAMTSGGETQYF.

The V and J genes are TRBV6-5 and TRBJ2-1; 11 bases align to TRBD2. Losses at the gene ends were 2 bases for V and 4 bases for J; bases not matched to a gene: 1. The CDR3 totals 15 residues. CDR1 and CDR2 (germline): MNHEY, SVGAGI. The DNA of the CDR3 is TGTGCCAGCAGTTACGGGACTAGCGGTTACAATGAGCAGTTCTTC. It translates to CASSYGTSGYNEQFF.

The chain is built from TRBV5-4 and TRBJ2-5; a weak D match, TRBD1 (7 bases). V was pared by 6 bases and J by 5 bases, with 17 bases between. This CDR3 has 14 residues. Looked up from germline, CDR1 is SGHNT and CDR2 is YYREEE (reference sequence). CDR3 sequence (DNA): TGTGCCAGCACCCCAGGGGGGCCCCAGGAGACCCAGTACTTC. Protein sequence: CASTPGGPQETQYF. The complete variable domain, with remaining parts taken from reference TRBV5-4 and TRBJ2-5, reads ETGVTQSPTHLIKTRGQQVTLRCSSQSGHNTVSWYQQALGQGPQFIFQYYREEENGRGNFPPRFSGLQFPNYSSELNVNALELDDSALYLCASTPGGPQETQYFGPGTRLLVL.

The rearrangement links TRBV3-1 (or the pseudogene TRBV3-2) to TRBJ1-1, with TRBD1 matching over 10 bases. CDR1 and CDR2 (germline): LGHDT, YNNKEL (reference sequence). V trimming: 4 bases; J trimming: 0 bases; junction bases outside the gene matches: 8. The CDR3 extends over 17 amino acids. The CDR3 sequence is CASSLRTGGIMNTEAFF. CDR3 nucleotide sequence: TGTGCCAGCAGCCTTAGGACAGGGGGAATCATGAACACTGAAGCTTTCTTT.

The chain is built from TRBV2 and TRBJ2-1; 10 bases map to TRBD1. Per germline, CDR1 SNHLY and CDR2 FYNNEI. V lost 5 bases and J lost 1; bases outside the gene matches: 2. This CDR3 comprises 15 residues. The DNA of the CDR3 is TGTGCCAGCAGTCCGGGACAGGGGTCCTACAATGAGCAGTTCTTC. Amino acids: CASSPGQGSYNEQFF.

The V and J genes are TRBV7-9 and TRBJ1-1; 7 bases align to TRBD1. In germline, CDR1 is SEHNR, CDR2 FQNEAQ (reference sequence). Unmatched junction bases numbered 15, after V lost 1 base and J lost 7 bases. This CDR3 contains 17 residues. The CDR3 coding sequence is TGTGCCAGCAGCTTAGTCGAGGGGGCCAGGGGATGGAGTGAAGCTTTCTTT. Protein: CASSLVEGARGWSEAFF.

The V and J genes are TRBV4-1 and TRBJ1-1; 7 positions agree with TRBD1. The CDR3 consists of 15 residues. Germline-derived CDR1 and CDR2 are MGHRA and YSYEKL. Germline trimming cut 2 bases from V and 1 base from J; bases unmatched to any gene: 4. The CDR3 nucleotides are TGCGCCAGCAGCCAAAACAGGGGAGGGAACACTGAAGCTTTCTTT. It specifies CASSQNRGGNTEAFF.

The rearrangement uses TRBV29-1 and TRBJ2-7, with a tentative D call TRBD1 (7 bases). Trimming shortened V by 3 bases and J by 4 bases, and 13 bases separated the two germline ends. CDR1 is SQVTM, CDR2 ANQGSEA, per germline. This CDR3 is built from 13 residues. CDR3 amino acids: CSVEQGGPYEQYF. CDR3 coding DNA: TGCAGCGTTGAGCAGGGGGGTCCATACGAGCAGTACTTC.

This clone was seen once. This sequence joins TRBV2 and TRBJ1-6; D is perhaps TRBD1 (5 bases). The CDR3 contains 14 residues. V lost 5 bases to trimming and J lost 6 bases, with 11 bases between them. CDR1 and CDR2 (germline): SNHLY, FYNNEI. In nucleotides, the CDR3 is TGTGCCAGCAGTAGACAGTTAACTAATTCACCCCTCCACTTT. Its protein is CASSRQLTNSPLHF. Based on the CDR3 plus reference TRBV2 and TRBJ1-6, the full variable domain is EPEVTQTPSHQVTQMGQEVILRCVPISNHLYFYWYRQILGQKVEFLVSFYNNEISEKSEIFDDQFSVERPDGSNFTLKIRSTKLEDSAMYFCASSRQLTNSPLHFGNGTRLTVT.

The chain carries TRBV3-1 (or the pseudogene TRBV3-2) and TRBJ2-5; D remains unclear. CDR1 is LGHDT and CDR2 is YNNKEL in the germline V gene (reference sequence). The CDR3 runs to 14 residues. V was shortened by 4 bases and J by 5 bases, with 14 bases between the two germline ends. CDR3 sequence (DNA): TGTGCCAGCAGCCCCCGCCCAGGTGGTGAGACCCAGTACTTC. This encodes CASSPRPGGETQYF.